This T cell receptor (beta chain) was documented in a study of shared clonotypes between healthy human individuals. Study summary: The composition of the donors was a couple of women and a few men aged 18 to 49. Study-wide results and caveats: Sorted-subset sequencing was shown by rarefaction to be incomplete despite large depth.

Here immunoSEQ multiplex PCR was the method, and the copy in TCRdb shows in-frame clones only, minus some. The sample has some 2,000,000 clones; 85% to 95% are singletons. The V gene lost 2 bases and the J gene lost 2 bases, with 13 bases spanning the gap. In germline, CDR1 is MNHEY, CDR2 SMNVEV (reference sequence). The CDR3 sequence is 15 residues long. In regard to this clone: Its antigen is unknown.

Input material: naive CD4+ T cells sorted from blood. Noted subset: CD45RA+ positively selected. The TCR comes from a man between 18 and 35 years old in good health. V usage is TRBV27 and J usage is TRBJ2-7; TRBD1 is a possible D gene (5 bases). The CDR3 DNA reads TGTGCCAGCAGTTTAGCCCCCAGGGCTCCCTACGAGCAGTACTTC. This sequence encodes CASSLAPRAPYEQYF.